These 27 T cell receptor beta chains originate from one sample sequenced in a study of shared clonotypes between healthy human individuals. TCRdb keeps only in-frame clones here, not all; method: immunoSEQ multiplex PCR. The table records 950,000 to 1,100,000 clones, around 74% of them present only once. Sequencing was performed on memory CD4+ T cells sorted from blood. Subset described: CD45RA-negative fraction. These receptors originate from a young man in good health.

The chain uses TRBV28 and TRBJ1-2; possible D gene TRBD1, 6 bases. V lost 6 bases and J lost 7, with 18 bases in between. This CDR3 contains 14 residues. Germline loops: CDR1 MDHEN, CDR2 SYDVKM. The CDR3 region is CASSPGGQRGGYTF. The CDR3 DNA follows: TGTGCCAGCAGCCCGGGGGGGCAGAGGGGTGGCTACACCTTC.

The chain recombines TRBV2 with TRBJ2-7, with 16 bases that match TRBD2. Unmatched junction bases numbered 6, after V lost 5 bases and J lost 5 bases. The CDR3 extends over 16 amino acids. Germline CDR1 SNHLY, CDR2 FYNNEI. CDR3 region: CASSSGLAGGLDEQYF. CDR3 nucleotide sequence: TGTGCCAGCAGTTCGGGACTAGCGGGGGGGCTAGACGAGCAGTACTTC.

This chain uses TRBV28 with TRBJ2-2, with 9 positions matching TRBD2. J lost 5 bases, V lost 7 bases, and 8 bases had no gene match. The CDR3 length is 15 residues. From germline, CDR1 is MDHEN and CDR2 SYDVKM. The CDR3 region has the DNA TGTGCCAGCAATCCGGGACTAGCTAAGACCGGGGAGCTGTTTTTT. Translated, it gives CASNPGLAKTGELFF.

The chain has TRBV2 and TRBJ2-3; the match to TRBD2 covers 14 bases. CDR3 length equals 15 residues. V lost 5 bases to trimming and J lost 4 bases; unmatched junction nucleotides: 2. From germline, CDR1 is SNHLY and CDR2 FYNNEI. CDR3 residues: CASSKGLAGADTQYF. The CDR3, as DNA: TGTGCCAGCAGTAAGGGACTAGCGGGAGCAGATACGCAGTATTTT. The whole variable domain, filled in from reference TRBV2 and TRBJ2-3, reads EPEVTQTPSHQVTQMGQEVILRCVPISNHLYFYWYRQILGQKVEFLVSFYNNEISEKSEIFDDQFSVERPDGSNFTLKIRSTKLEDSAMYFCASSKGLAGADTQYFGPGTRLTVL.

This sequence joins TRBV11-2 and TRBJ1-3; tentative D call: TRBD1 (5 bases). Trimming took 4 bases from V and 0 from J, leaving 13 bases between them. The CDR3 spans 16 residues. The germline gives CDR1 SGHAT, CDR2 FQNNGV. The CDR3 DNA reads TGTGCCAGCAGCTCCGGACATCTCTCCTCTGGAAACACCATATATTTT. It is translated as CASSSGHLSSGNTIYF.

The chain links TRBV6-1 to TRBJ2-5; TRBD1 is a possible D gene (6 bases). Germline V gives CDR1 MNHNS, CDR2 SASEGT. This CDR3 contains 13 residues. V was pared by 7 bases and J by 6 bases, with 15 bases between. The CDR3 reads CASTTGTLKTQYF. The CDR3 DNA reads TGTGCCAGCACTACCGGGACACTAAAGACCCAGTACTTC.

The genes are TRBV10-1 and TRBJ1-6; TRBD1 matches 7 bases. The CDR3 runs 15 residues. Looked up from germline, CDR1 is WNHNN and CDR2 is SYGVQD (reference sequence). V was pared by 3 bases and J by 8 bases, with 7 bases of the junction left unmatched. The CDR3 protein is CASSDQGQVYSPLHF. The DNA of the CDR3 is TGCGCCAGCAGTGACCAAGGACAGGTATATTCACCCCTCCACTTT.

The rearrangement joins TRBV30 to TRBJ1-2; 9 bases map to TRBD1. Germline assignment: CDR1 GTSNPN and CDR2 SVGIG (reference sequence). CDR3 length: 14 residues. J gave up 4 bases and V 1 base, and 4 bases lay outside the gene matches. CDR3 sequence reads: CAWSATGGSYGYTF. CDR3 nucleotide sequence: TGTGCCTGGAGTGCGACAGGGGGGAGCTATGGCTACACCTTC.

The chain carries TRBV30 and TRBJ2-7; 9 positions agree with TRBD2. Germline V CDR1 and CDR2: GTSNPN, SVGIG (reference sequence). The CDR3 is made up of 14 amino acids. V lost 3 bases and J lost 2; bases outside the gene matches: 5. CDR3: CAWRLAGPAYEQYF. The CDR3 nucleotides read TGTGCCTGGAGACTAGCGGGCCCGGCCTACGAGCAGTACTTC.

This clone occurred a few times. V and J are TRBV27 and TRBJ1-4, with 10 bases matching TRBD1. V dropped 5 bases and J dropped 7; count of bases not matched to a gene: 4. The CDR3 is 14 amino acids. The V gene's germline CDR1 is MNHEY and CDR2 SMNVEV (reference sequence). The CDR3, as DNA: TGTGCCAGCAGTCAGGACAGGGGGTCTGAAAAACTGTTTTTT. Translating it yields CASSQDRGSEKLFF.

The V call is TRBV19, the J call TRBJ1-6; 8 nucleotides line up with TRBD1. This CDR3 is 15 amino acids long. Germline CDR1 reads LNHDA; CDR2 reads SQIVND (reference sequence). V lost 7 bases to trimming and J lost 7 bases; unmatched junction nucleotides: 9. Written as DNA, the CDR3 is TGTGCCAGTAAGAACAGGGGGAGGGGCAATTCACCCCTCCACTTT. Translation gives CASKNRGRGNSPLHF.

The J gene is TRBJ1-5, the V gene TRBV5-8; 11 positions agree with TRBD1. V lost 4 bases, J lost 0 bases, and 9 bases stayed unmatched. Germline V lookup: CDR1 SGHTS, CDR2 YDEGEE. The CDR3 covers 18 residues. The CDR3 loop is CASSPGGQGEYSNQPQHF. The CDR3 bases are TGTGCCAGCAGCCCCGGGGGACAGGGGGAATATAGCAATCAGCCCCAGCATTTT.

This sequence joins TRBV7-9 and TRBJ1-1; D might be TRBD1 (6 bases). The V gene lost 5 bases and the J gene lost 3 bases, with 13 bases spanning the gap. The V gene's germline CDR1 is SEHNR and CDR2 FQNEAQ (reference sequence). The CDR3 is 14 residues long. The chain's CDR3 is CASSPGAFDTEAFF. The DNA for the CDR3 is TGTGCCAGCAGCCCAGGGGCTTTCGACACTGAAGCTTTCTTT.

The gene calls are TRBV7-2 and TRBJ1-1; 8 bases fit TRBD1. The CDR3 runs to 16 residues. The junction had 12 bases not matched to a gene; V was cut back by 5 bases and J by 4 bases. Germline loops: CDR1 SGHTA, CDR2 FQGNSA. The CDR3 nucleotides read TGTGCCAGCAGCCCACCGCCCAGGGGGCTGAGCACTGAAGCTTTCTTT. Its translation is CASSPPPRGLSTEAFF.

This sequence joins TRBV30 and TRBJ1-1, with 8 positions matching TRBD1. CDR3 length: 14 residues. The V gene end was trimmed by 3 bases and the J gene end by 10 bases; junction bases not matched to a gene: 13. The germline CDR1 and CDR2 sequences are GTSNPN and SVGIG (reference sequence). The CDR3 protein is CAWSSTGAASGAFF. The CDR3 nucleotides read TGTGCCTGGAGCTCGACAGGGGCCGCTTCAGGAGCTTTCTTT. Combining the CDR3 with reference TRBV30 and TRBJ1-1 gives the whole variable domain SQTIHQWPATLVQPVGSPLSLECTVEGTSNPNLYWYRQAAGRGLQLLFYSVGIGQISSEVPQNLSASRPQDRQFILSSKKLLLSDSGFYLCAWSSTGAASGAFFGQGTRLTVV.

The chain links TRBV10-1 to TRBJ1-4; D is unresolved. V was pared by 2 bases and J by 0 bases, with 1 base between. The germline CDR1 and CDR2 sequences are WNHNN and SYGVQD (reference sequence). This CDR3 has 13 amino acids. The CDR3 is CASSEATNEKLFF. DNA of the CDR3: TGCGCCAGCAGTGAGGCAACTAATGAAAAACTGTTTTTT.

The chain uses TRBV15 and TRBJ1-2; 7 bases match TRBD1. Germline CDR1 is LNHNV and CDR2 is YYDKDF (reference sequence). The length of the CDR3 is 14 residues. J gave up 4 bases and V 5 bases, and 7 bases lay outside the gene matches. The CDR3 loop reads CATSGTGTAYGYTF. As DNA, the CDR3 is TGTGCCACCAGCGGGACCGGGACAGCCTATGGCTACACCTTC.

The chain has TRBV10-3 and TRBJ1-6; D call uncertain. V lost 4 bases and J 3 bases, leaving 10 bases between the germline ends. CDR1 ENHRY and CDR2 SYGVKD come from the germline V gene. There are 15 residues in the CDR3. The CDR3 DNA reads TGTGCCATCAGTGCGGAGGGCGGCTATAATTCACCCCTCCACTTT. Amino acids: CAISAEGGYNSPLHF.

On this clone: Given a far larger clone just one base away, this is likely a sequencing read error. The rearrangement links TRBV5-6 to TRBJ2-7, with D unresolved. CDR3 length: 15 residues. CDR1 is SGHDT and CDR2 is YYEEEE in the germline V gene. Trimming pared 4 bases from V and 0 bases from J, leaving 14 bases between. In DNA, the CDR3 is TGTGCCAGCAGCCGCGACGGTCCCACCTCCTACGAGCAGTACTTC. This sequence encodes CASSRDGPTSYEQYF.

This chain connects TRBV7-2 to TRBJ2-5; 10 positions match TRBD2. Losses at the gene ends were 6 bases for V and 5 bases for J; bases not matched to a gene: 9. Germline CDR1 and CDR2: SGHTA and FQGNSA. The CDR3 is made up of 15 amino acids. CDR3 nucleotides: TGTGCCAGCAGTCCTGAACTAGCGGGAAGGGAGACCCAGTACTTC. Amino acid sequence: CASSPELAGRETQYF. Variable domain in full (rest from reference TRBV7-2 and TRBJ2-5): GAGVSQSPSNKVTEKGKDVELRCDPISGHTALYWYRQSLGQGLEFLIYFQGNSAPDKSGLPSDRFSAERTGGSVSTLTIQRTQQEDSAVYLCASSPELAGRETQYFGPGTRLLVL.

In DNA form, the CDR3 reads TGTGCCATCAGTGAGAACTGGAACTATGGCTACACCTTC. This encodes CAISENWNYGYTF. The gene calls are TRBV10-3 and TRBJ1-2; D ambiguous. This CDR3 contains 13 residues. Per germline, CDR1 ENHRY and CDR2 SYGVKD. V was shortened by 2 bases and J by 2 bases, with 6 bases between the two germline ends.

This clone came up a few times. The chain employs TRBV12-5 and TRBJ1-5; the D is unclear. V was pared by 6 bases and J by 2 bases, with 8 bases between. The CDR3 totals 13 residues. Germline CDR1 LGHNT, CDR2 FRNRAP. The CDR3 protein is CASGYGGNQPQHF. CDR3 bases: TGTGCTAGTGGATATGGAGGCAATCAGCCCCAGCATTTT. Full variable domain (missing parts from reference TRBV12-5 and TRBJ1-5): DARVTQTPRHKVTEMGQEVTMRCQPILGHNTVFWYRQTMMQGLELLAYFRNRAPLDDSGMPKDRFSAEMPDATLATLKIQPSEPRDSAVYFCASGYGGNQPQHFGDGTRLSIL.

The CDR3 region has the DNA TGTGCCAGCAGTCAAACCGGACAGGGGTGGCAGCCCCAGCATTTT. Translation gives CASSQTGQGWQPQHF. The rearrangement joins TRBV28 to TRBJ1-5; 9 nucleotides agree with TRBD1. The CDR3 spans 15 residues. In germline, CDR1 is MDHEN, CDR2 SYDVKM. V shed 5 bases and J 7 bases; nucleotides not matched to a gene: 9.

The CDR3 nucleotides read TGCGCCAGCAGCCAAGATGTCGGATGGGGATACGAGCAGTACTTC. It specifies CASSQDVGWGYEQYF. This chain connects TRBV4-3 to TRBJ2-7; D remains ambiguous. CDR3 length: 15 residues. Germline CDR1 LGHNA, CDR2 YSLEER. Deletions cut 0 bases from V and 4 bases from J, with 13 bases between.

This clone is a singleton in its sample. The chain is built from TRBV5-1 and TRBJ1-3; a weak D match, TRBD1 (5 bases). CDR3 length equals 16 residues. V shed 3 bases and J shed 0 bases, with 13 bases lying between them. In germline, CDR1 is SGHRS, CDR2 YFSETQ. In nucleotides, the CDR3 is TGCGCCAGCAGCTCGGGGGGACTTCCCTCTGGAAACACCATATATTTT. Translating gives CASSSGGLPSGNTIYF. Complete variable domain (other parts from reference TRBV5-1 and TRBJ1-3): KAGVTQTPRYLIKTRGQQVTLSCSPISGHRSVSWYQQTPGQGLQFLFEYFSETQRNKGNFPGRFSGRQFSNSRSEMNVSTLELGDSALYLCASSSGGLPSGNTIYFGEGSWLTVV.

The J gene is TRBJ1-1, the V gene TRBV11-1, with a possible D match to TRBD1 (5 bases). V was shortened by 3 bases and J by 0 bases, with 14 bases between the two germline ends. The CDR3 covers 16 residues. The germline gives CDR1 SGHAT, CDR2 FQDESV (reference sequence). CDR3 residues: CASSLGGLEVNTEAFF. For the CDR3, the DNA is TGTGCCAGCAGCTTGGGGGGATTGGAGGTGAACACTGAAGCTTTCTTT.

CDR3: CAWSRQGVGEKLFF. DNA for the CDR3: TGTGCCTGGAGCCGACAGGGCGTGGGCGAAAAACTGTTTTTT. The V and J genes are TRBV30 and TRBJ1-4, with 7 bases that match TRBD1. With V trimmed by 3 bases and J by 8 bases, 9 bases remained unmatched. Germline-derived CDR1 and CDR2 are GTSNPN and SVGIG (reference sequence). This CDR3 is 14 amino acids long.